Detailed here is one T cell receptor (beta chain). The sample is drawn from a study of blood T cell repertoires in COVID-19. Data came from immunoSEQ multiplex PCR; TCRdb stores just in-frame clones and leaves some out. The repertoire holds roughly 250,000 clones, roughly 82% seen once, with approximately 5% in the top ten. This clonotype was sampled from an elderly woman with active or convalescent COVID-19. The specimen sequenced was peripheral blood.

CDR3 in DNA: TGTGCCAGCAGTGAAGACAATTACTATGGCTACACCTTC. The encoded protein is CASSEDNYYGYTF. V and J are TRBV2 and TRBJ1-2, with no clear D. The CDR3 length is 13 residues. Trimming shortened V by 1 base and J by 3 bases, and 6 bases separated the two germline ends. CDR1 and CDR2 from the germline V gene are SNHLY and FYNNEI.